This T cell receptor (beta chain) was retrieved from a study of glioma-infiltrating T cells after dendritic cell vaccination. Study context: Treatment, given 2003 to 2012, was autologous tumor lysate-pulsed dendritic cell vaccination.

Patients had residual fresh-frozen tumor tissue and more than two years of survival data. Remarks on this clone: A junction boundary mismatches the germline segment, possibly from a read error.

The immunoSEQ assay amplified TCRB CDR3 from up to roughly 2 ug DNA. The primer mix had 60 V beta and 13 J beta primers. Sequencing was performed with immunoSEQ multiplex PCR; in TCRdb, only in-frame clones are kept and a portion is missing. Of about 49,000 clones listed, 85% to 90% were seen once; the top ten hold approximately 10%. Germline V gene sequence: CDR1 LGHNA, CDR2 YNFKEQ. The CDR3 is made up of 13 amino acids. Material: blood, obtained before dendritic cell vaccination. The rearrangement links TRBV4-2 to TRBJ1-2, with 7 nucleotides matching TRBD1. The sequence derives from a human donor with glioblastoma. Here the CDR3 DNA reads TGTGCCAGCAGCCAAGAGGGGGTAGGGGGCTGCACCTTC. Translated: CASSQEGVGGCTF.